These 20 T cell receptor beta chains originate from one sample sequenced in a study of Graves' ophthalmopathy and Graves' hyperthyroidism. The TCR beta CDR3 regions underwent amplification from RNA transcripts. An initial RT-PCR round employing HTBI primers preceded a second-round multiplex PCR. From the multiplex PCR reads, TCRdb called clonotypes with MiXCR, one entry per CDR3 protein. The sample contains 580,000 or so distinct CDR3 sequences, under 45% of which appear only once. Sequencing was done on a sample of peripheral blood or thyroid tissue (not recorded which). These TCRs come from an adult man with Graves' hyperthyroidism.

This clonotype showed up many times. V usage is TRBV7-6 and J usage is TRBJ2-5, with unresolved D. The CDR3 totals 14 residues. Trimming took 0 bases from V and 5 from J, leaving 10 bases between them. Germline V CDR1 and CDR2: SGHVS, FNYEAQ. DNA for the CDR3: TGTGCCAGCAGCTTAGCGAACTCGTGGGAGACCCAGTACTTC. It codes for CASSLANSWETQYF.

The chain is built from TRBV2 and TRBJ2-6; D is unclear. This CDR3 region has 14 residues. V was shortened by 8 bases and J by 3 bases, with 11 bases between the two germline ends. Germline V gene lookup returns CDR1 SNHLY and CDR2 FYNNEI. The CDR3 region is CASSPKGGANVLTF. The CDR3 coding sequence is TGTGCCAGCTCACCCAAAGGTGGGGCCAACGTCCTGACTTTC.

This clonotype has at least ten counts. J is TRBJ2-7 and V is TRBV5-4; D may be TRBD1 (6 bases). Trimming took off 4 bases at V and 5 bases at J, with 16 bases between the two ends. This CDR3 has 14 amino acids. Germline CDR1 SGHNT, CDR2 YYREEE (reference sequence). The CDR3 nucleotides read TGTGCCAGCAGCGAAATTAGGGGGATCGACGAGCAGTACTTC. It translates to CASSEIRGIDEQYF.

Turning to this clonotype: At one boundary the junction diverges from the germline segment, which might be a read error. The chain carries TRBV6-6 and TRBJ2-7; perhaps TRBD1 as D (6 bases). This CDR3 region has 16 residues. The V gene's germline CDR1 is MNHNY and CDR2 SVGAGI (reference sequence). The CDR3 DNA is TGTGCCAACAGTTACAATCAGGGGCGACTCTCCTACGAGCAGTACTTC. Its translation: CANSYNQGRLSYEQYF.

This clonotype was counted at least ten times. This chain uses TRBV11-3 with TRBJ2-3; D call uncertain. The CDR3 spans 12 residues. V shed 1 base and J shed 6 bases, with 5 bases lying between them. CDR1 and CDR2 (germline): SGHNT, YENEEA. In DNA form, the CDR3 reads TGTGCCAGCAGCTTAGCACTTGATACGCAGTATTTT. This sequence encodes CASSLALDTQYF.

J is TRBJ1-4 and V is TRBV10-3; maybe TRBD1 (5 bases). Germline CDR1 reads ENHRY; CDR2 reads SYGVKD. V dropped 4 bases and J dropped 8 bases, with 8 bases sitting between them. The CDR3 loop spans 12 amino acids. The CDR3 region is CAISGKGEKLFF. As DNA, the CDR3 is TGTGCCATCAGTGGTAAGGGGGAAAAACTGTTTTTT.

The chain links TRBV29-1 to TRBJ1-1; D is unresolved. Germline CDR1 reads SQVTM; CDR2 reads ANQGSEA. The CDR3 runs 12 residues. V was trimmed by 6 bases and J by 0 bases, leaving 8 bases between them. CDR3 loop: CSVISLNTEAFF. CDR3 nucleotide sequence: TGCAGCGTAATCTCCCTGAACACTGAAGCTTTCTTT.

The J gene is TRBJ1-2, the V gene TRBV6-5; D may be TRBD1 (5 bases). The CDR3 consists of 13 residues. CDR1 and CDR2 (germline): MNHEY, SVGAGI. V lost 5 bases to trimming and J lost 2 bases, with 9 bases between them. CDR3 residues: CASSNNRNYGYTF. DNA for the CDR3: TGTGCCAGCAGTAATAACAGGAACTATGGCTACACCTTC.

The sample holds many counts of this clonotype. The rearrangement links TRBV24-1 to TRBJ2-5, with 13 bases matching TRBD2. The germline V gene has CDR1 KGHDR and CDR2 SFDVKD. The CDR3 sequence is 16 residues long. V lost 3 bases, J lost 0 bases, and 0 bases stayed unmatched. The DNA for the CDR3 is TGTGCCACCAGTGATGGACTAGCGGGAGACCAAGAGACCCAGTACTTC. Its protein is CATSDGLAGDQETQYF.

Note on this clonotype: A much larger clone lies a single base off, so this may be a read error. DNA for the CDR3: TGTGCCAGTAGTATCGATGGGCTCTCTGGAAACGCCATATATTTT. This codes for CASSIDGLSGNAIYF. This chain links TRBV19 with TRBJ1-3, with D unresolved. Germline-derived CDR1 and CDR2 are LNHDA and SQIVND (reference sequence). This CDR3 has 15 residues.

CDR3 residues: CASQRGGTDTQYF. The CDR3, as DNA: TGTGCCAGCCAGCGGGGGGGCACAGATACGCAGTATTTT. J is TRBJ2-3 and V is TRBV25-1; 9 bases line up with TRBD2. The V segment lost 8 bases and the J segment 1 base; nucleotides outside the gene matches: 1. The CDR3 is made up of 13 amino acids. The V gene's germline CDR1 is MGHDK and CDR2 SYGVNS.

The chain couples TRBV12-3 or TRBV12-4 to TRBJ2-5; the match to TRBD1 covers 9 bases. With 5 bases clipped from V and 2 bases from J, the junction kept 12 bases outside the gene matches. The CDR3 length is 17 residues. CDR3 protein: CASSTGQGPGLQETQYF. The CDR3 nucleotides read TGTGCCAGCAGTACCGGACAGGGGCCGGGGTTACAAGAGACCCAGTACTTC.

The genes are TRBV2 and TRBJ1-2; tentatively, D is TRBD1 (6 bases). Trimming took 7 bases from V and 7 from J, leaving 13 bases between them. Germline V CDR1 and CDR2: SNHLY, FYNNEI. The CDR3 consists of 12 residues. CDR3 loop: CASIMGRGGYTF. The CDR3, as DNA: TGTGCCAGCATCATGGGCAGGGGTGGCTACACCTTC.

To note about this clonotype: A read error is possible here, since a much larger clone lies one base away. V and J are TRBV28 and TRBJ2-7, with D perhaps matching TRBD1 (6 bases). The CDR3 is 12 residues long. In germline, CDR1 is MDHEN, CDR2 SYDVKM. The V and J ends lost 8 bases and 2 bases respectively, with 10 bases between them. The DNA of the CDR3 is TGTGCCAGCGGACAGAGCACCTACGAGCAGTACTTC. This codes for CASGQSTYEQYF.

The chain carries TRBV10-2 and TRBJ2-2; 8 nucleotides agree with TRBD1. Germline assignment: CDR1 WSHSY and CDR2 SAAADI. This CDR3 comprises 16 residues. J lost 4 bases, V lost 4 bases, and 8 bases had no gene match. The CDR3 loop is CASSGRTGSGTGELFF. The CDR3 nucleotides are TGCGCCAGCAGTGGAAGGACAGGGTCGGGCACCGGGGAGCTGTTTTTT.

The table lists this clonotype with many counts. This rearrangement joins TRBV12-3 or TRBV12-4 to TRBJ1-2, with D possibly being TRBD1 (5 bases). CDR3 length: 14 residues. Trimming left V 3 bases short and J 1 base short, with 9 bases between. The CDR3 reads CASSLRQFNYGYTF. The CDR3, as DNA: TGTGCCAGCAGTTTGCGACAGTTTAACTATGGCTACACCTTC.

This clonotype was detected a few times. This chain connects TRBV7-8 to TRBJ2-7, with D perhaps TRBD2 (5 bases). CDR1 SGHVS and CDR2 FQNEAQ come from the germline V gene. The germline V and J ends were trimmed by 3 bases and 3 bases, with 9 bases remaining between them. The CDR3 has 13 amino acids. The CDR3 region is CASSFRAGYEQYF. The CDR3 DNA reads as TGTGCCAGCAGCTTTAGGGCGGGCTACGAGCAGTACTTC.

This clonotype was seen at least ten times. V is TRBV6-5 and J is TRBJ1-6, with a weak D call TRBD1 (5 bases). The CDR3 is 17 residues long. CDR1 is MNHEY, CDR2 SVGAGI, per germline. Trimming cost V 5 bases and J 5 bases, with 19 bases left between them. The CDR3 DNA reads TGTGCCAGCAGTCCCCGACATCCTGGGGCGGATAATTCACCCCTCCACTTT. Protein: CASSPRHPGADNSPLHF.

The chain uses TRBV29-1 and TRBJ2-5, with TRBD2 matching over 7 bases. The CDR3 contains 13 residues. Germline-derived CDR1 and CDR2 are SQVTM and ANQGSEA. V was pared by 5 bases and J by 1 base, with 4 bases of the junction left unmatched. CDR3 protein: CSVTGTIQETQYF. The DNA of the CDR3 is TGCAGCGTTACCGGGACTATCCAAGAGACCCAGTACTTC.

This chain joins TRBV29-1 and TRBJ2-1; TRBD2 matches 9 bases. J gave up 9 bases and V 1 base, and 7 bases lay outside the gene matches. CDR1 and CDR2 (germline): SQVTM, ANQGSEA. This CDR3 contains 14 residues. The CDR3: CSVEVREGRGEQFF. The CDR3 DNA sequence: TGCAGCGTTGAAGTGCGGGAGGGCCGTGGTGAGCAGTTCTTC.